The clone carrying this T cell receptor (beta chain) appeared a few times. Its target is not known. The data stem from a study of cytomegalovirus exposure and HLA in healthy donors. Study results and caveats: Among the most significant clusters, several appeared linked to common viral pathogens in a later analysis. Later analysis demonstrated an association between a missense DCLRE1C variant and TCR beta V- and J-gene trimming. The study had only CMV serostatus as immune exposure information.

Primers included in the PCR were 60 Vbeta and 13 Jbeta primers. Measured with immunoSEQ multiplex PCR; TCRdb has only the in-frame clones, and not every one. The sample holds 130,000 or so clones, 60% to 80% seen once. The donors comprised healthy bone marrow donors. The sequenced sample consisted of PBMCs. The clonotype comes from a female donor in good health and CMV-seronegative.

The CDR3 DNA is TGTGCCAGCAGTGGGCCAGGGAAATCCTACGAGCAGTACTTC. It is translated as CASSGPGKSYEQYF. This rearrangement joins TRBV7-6 to TRBJ2-7; tentative D call: TRBD1 (5 bases). The CDR3 consists of 14 residues. Trimming stripped 6 bases from V and 1 base from J, with 13 bases between. Germline CDR1 is SGHVS and CDR2 is FNYEAQ. Full variable domain (remainder filled in from reference TRBV7-6 and TRBJ2-7): GAGVSQSPRYKVTKRGQDVALRCDPISGHVSLYWYRQALGQGPEFLTYFNYEAQQDKSGLPNDRFSAERPEGSISTLTIQRTEQRDSAMYRCASSGPGKSYEQYFGPGTRLTVT.